These T cell receptor beta chains were read from a single sample in a study of cytomegalovirus exposure and HLA in healthy donors. Using immunoSEQ multiplex PCR, the repertoire was profiled, and TCRdb retains in-frame clones only, with some absent. The repertoire includes 150,000 or so clones, around 75% of them detected once, and 1.5% to 2% sits in the top ten. Sequenced input: PBMCs. The receptors shown here come from a woman younger than 30 in good health and CMV-seronegative. Each CDR3 is given with its conserved first and last residue. The order of the fields is V gene, clone size, J gene, D gene, CDR3 DNA, CDR3 protein. The D gene is left open where the match is weak. Not all rows give a size; the values are once, few, many and, for expanded clones, a class.

>TRBV6-1|.|TRBJ2-7|TRBD1
TGTGCCAGCAGTGAAGACGTTCGGACAGGGGGCTTGTACGAGCAGTACTTC
CASSEDVRTGGLYEQYF
>TRBV10-3|.|TRBJ1-2|.
TGTGCCATCAGTGTCCGGGTAGGGACAACCTATGGCTACACCTTC
CAISVRVGTTYGYTF
>TRBV19|.|TRBJ1-4|.
TGTGCCAGTAGTATCCAGGGGGAAAAACTGTTTTTT
CASSIQGEKLFF
>TRBV7-8|.|TRBJ2-3|TRBD2
TGTGCCAGCAGCTTAGGAGCGGGGGTTACAGATACGCAGTATTTT
CASSLGAGVTDTQYF
>TRBV15|.|TRBJ2-1|.
TGTGCCACCAGCAGAGACAAGAACGGGGTTAGAGGTATAAATGAGCAGTTCTTC
CATSRDKNGVRGINEQFF
>TRBV5-4|few|TRBJ2-1|TRBD2
TGTGCCAGCAGCATAGGGACTAGCGGACCAAACTACAATGAGCAGTTCTTC
CASSIGTSGPNYNEQFF
>TRBV11-2|.|TRBJ2-1|.
TGTGCCAGCAGAGACACAGGGTATGAGCAGTTCTTC
CASRDTGYEQFF
>TRBV6-4|once|TRBJ1-2|.
TGTGCCAGCAGCTACATCCAGGGCCTCCCGCGTGGATCCTATGGCTACACCTTC
CASSYIQGLPRGSYGYTF
>TRBV11-3|.|TRBJ1-1|.
TGTGCCAGCAGCTTGGCGGGACGCATCGTCCCCATGAACACTGAAGCTTTCTTT
CASSLAGRIVPMNTEAFF
>TRBV21-1|.|TRBJ2-3|.
TGTGCCAGCAGCAAAGACCGTGGCGGGTGTCTTAGCACAGATACGCAGTATTTT
CASSKDRGGCLSTDTQYF
>TRBV15|.|TRBJ1-3|.
TGTGCCACCAGCCCGACAACAGGGCGACGAGGAAACACCATATATTTT
CATSPTTGRRGNTIYF
>TRBV4-3|.|TRBJ1-4|.
TGCGCCAGCAGCCAAGATGCCGGGGGGCGGGATGAAAAACTGTTTTTT
CASSQDAGGRDEKLFF
>TRBV27|once|TRBJ1-1|.
TGTGCCAGCAGTTTGCGTGTGCAGGACACTGAAGCTTTCTTT
CASSLRVQDTEAFF
>TRBV4-3|.|TRBJ2-3|TRBD2
TGCGCCAGCAGCCAAGACGAAGCGGGGGCCCTCACAGATACGCAGTATTTT
CASSQDEAGALTDTQYF
>TRBV9|.|TRBJ1-2|TRBD1
TGTGCCAGCAGCGCAGGGGGCTCTTATGGCTACACCTTC
CASSAGGSYGYTF
>TRBV7-2|.|TRBJ1-5|.
TGTGCCAGCAGCTTAGCAACAGGTTCCAATCAGCCCCAGCATTTT
CASSLATGSNQPQHF
>TRBV18|.|TRBJ1-1|TRBD1
TGTGCCAGCTCACCTAACAGGGGGGAAGCTTTCTTT
CASSPNRGEAFF
>TRBV28|few|TRBJ2-7|.
TGTGCCAGCAGTTTCCCTCCCTTATACGAGCAGTACTTC
CASSFPPLYEQYF
>TRBV5-1|.|TRBJ2-2|.
TGCGCCAGCAGCTTGCTCAGGGTGGAAACCGGGGAGCTGTTTTTT
CASSLLRVETGELFF